The 18 T cell receptor beta chains reported below all come from one sample, sequenced in a study of T cell responses to AZD1222 COVID-19 vaccine. Data came from immunoSEQ multiplex PCR; TCRdb stores just in-frame clones and leaves some out. The table has 150,000 to 190,000 clones, 90% seen once. The material sequenced was peripheral blood, taken 28 days after the second AZD1222 dose. The receptors derive from an adult who received the AZD1222 COVID-19 vaccine.

V gene TRBV27 combines with J gene TRBJ2-1; possibly TRBD1 or TRBD2 for D (6 bases each). Germline CDR1 and CDR2: MNHEY and SMNVEV (reference sequence). The CDR3 covers 15 residues. The V and J ends lost 6 bases and 0 bases respectively, with 12 bases between them. CDR3 residues: CASSRGLPSYNEQFF. The CDR3 DNA sequence: TGTGCCAGCAGCCGGGGGCTACCCTCCTACAATGAGCAGTTCTTC.

This chain uses TRBV6-5 with TRBJ2-1, with D maybe TRBD2 (6 bases). The germline V gene has CDR1 MNHEY and CDR2 SVGAGI. V lost 7 bases and J lost 8, with 21 bases in between. The CDR3 consists of 15 residues. CDR3 residues: CASIEPGDPSDEQFF. The CDR3 DNA follows: TGTGCCAGCATAGAACCGGGAGACCCAAGCGATGAGCAGTTCTTC.

J is TRBJ1-2 and V is TRBV7-8, with a weak D call TRBD1 (6 bases). Between the trimmed V and J ends, which lost 5 bases and 3 bases, there was a span of 13 bases. CDR1 and CDR2 from the germline V gene are SGHVS and FQNEAQ. This CDR3 is built from 14 residues. CDR3 residues: CASSPIRGDYGYTF. The CDR3 DNA follows: TGTGCCAGCAGCCCCATTAGGGGGGACTATGGCTACACCTTC.

This chain connects TRBV19 to TRBJ1-2; possibly TRBD1 for D (6 bases). V was trimmed by 5 bases and J by 5 bases, leaving 18 bases between them. Per the germline V gene, CDR1 is LNHDA and CDR2 is SQIVND (reference sequence). The CDR3 loop spans 15 amino acids. The CDR3 DNA reads as TGTGCCAGTAGTCCGGGAAGGAGGGGGGATTATGGCTACACCTTC. Protein sequence: CASSPGRRGDYGYTF.

This chain joins TRBV11-2 and TRBJ1-6; 9 nucleotides line up with TRBD1. Trimming cost V 3 bases and J 5 bases; bases outside gene matches: 5. The CDR3 has 16 amino acids. Germline V gene data show CDR1 as SGHAT and CDR2 as FQNNGV. CDR3 residues: CASSFGGDRDNSPLHF. Here the CDR3 DNA reads TGTGCCAGCAGCTTCGGGGGGGACAGGGATAATTCACCCCTCCACTTT.

This sequence joins TRBV27 and TRBJ1-6; perhaps TRBD1 as D (6 bases). Looked up from germline, CDR1 is MNHEY and CDR2 is SMNVEV (reference sequence). Trimming pared 1 base from V and 8 bases from J, leaving 12 bases between. The CDR3 is 15 residues long. CDR3 in DNA: TGTGCCAGCAGTTTATATCCGGGGGCGTATTCACCCCTCCACTTT. It codes for CASSLYPGAYSPLHF.

The rearrangement joins TRBV19 to TRBJ2-7; 8 bases fit TRBD2. The germline gives CDR1 LNHDA, CDR2 SQIVND (reference sequence). The CDR3 covers 14 residues. With 3 bases clipped from V and 6 bases from J, the junction kept 7 bases outside the gene matches. DNA of the CDR3: TGTGCCAGTAGTATCAGCGGGGGAGGAGGCGAGCAGTACTTC. As protein: CASSISGGGGEQYF.

This clone was counted once. The chain is built from TRBV9 and TRBJ2-1; 9 positions match TRBD1. The CDR3 is made up of 15 amino acids. Germline CDR1 and CDR2: SGDLS and YYNGEE. Losses at the gene ends were 4 bases for V and 8 bases for J; bases not matched to a gene: 10. CDR3 loop: CASSLRGQGSYEQFF. The CDR3 DNA sequence: TGTGCCAGCAGCCTCCGGGGACAGGGATCGTATGAGCAGTTCTTC.

The CDR3 nucleotides read TGTGCCAGTAGTATACGACTGGTGAGCAATCAGCCCCAGCATTTT. Translation gives CASSIRLVSNQPQHF. V and J are TRBV19 and TRBJ1-5; D gene uncertain. The CDR3 extends over 15 amino acids. V was pared by 2 bases and J by 1 base, with 9 bases between. CDR1 and CDR2 (germline): LNHDA, SQIVND (reference sequence).

The rearrangement joins TRBV6-5 to TRBJ1-1; D unresolved. From germline, CDR1 is MNHEY and CDR2 SVGAGI. This CDR3 has 14 amino acids. Trimming cost V 2 bases and J 6 bases, with 13 bases left between them. CDR3 residues: CASSYEPGLAEAFF. The DNA for the CDR3 is TGTGCCAGCAGTTACGAACCAGGTCTGGCTGAAGCTTTCTTT.

The CDR3 loop is CASASGGDNSPLHF. DNA of the CDR3: TGCGCCAGTGCTTCAGGGGGGGATAATTCACCCCTCCACTTT. The chain combines TRBV4-1 with TRBJ1-6, with 7 bases matching TRBD1. The J segment lost 5 bases and the V segment lost 9 bases, leaving 7 bases of the junction unmatched. The CDR3 runs 14 residues. Germline CDR1 MGHRA, CDR2 YSYEKL.

This chain connects TRBV6-5 to TRBJ1-1, with D unclear. V was pared by 2 bases and J by 7 bases, with 11 bases between. This CDR3 contains 13 residues. The germline CDR1 and CDR2 sequences are MNHEY and SVGAGI. This chain's CDR3 is CASSYVGAGEAFF. The CDR3 DNA is TGTGCCAGCAGTTACGTTGGTGCGGGTGAAGCTTTCTTT.

V and J are TRBV18 and TRBJ2-5; D tentatively reads TRBD1 or TRBD2 (5 bases each). Germline values: CDR1 KGHSH, CDR2 LQKENI. The CDR3 length is 14 residues. Trimming stripped 1 base from V and 4 bases from J, with 10 bases between. The DNA for the CDR3 is TGTGCCAGCTCACCACAGAGGGGTAGAGAGACCCAGTACTTC. Encoded protein: CASSPQRGRETQYF.

The V and J genes are TRBV6-5 and TRBJ1-1; D is perhaps TRBD1 (5 bases). Trimming shortened V by 2 bases and J by 0 bases, and 7 bases separated the two germline ends. The germline V gene encodes CDR1 MNHEY and CDR2 SVGAGI. The CDR3 loop spans 14 amino acids. The CDR3 reads CASSYRQMNTEAFF. The DNA of the CDR3 is TGTGCCAGCAGTTACAGACAGATGAACACTGAAGCTTTCTTT.

This clone appeared once. CDR3 in amino acids: CASSFSHVAGAEQYF. The CDR3 nucleotides read TGTGCCAGCAGCTTTTCCCACGTAGCGGGAGCCGAGCAGTACTTC. The chain links TRBV3-1 (or the pseudogene TRBV3-2) to TRBJ2-7; 9 bases match TRBD2. The CDR3 is made up of 15 amino acids. CDR1 is LGHDT and CDR2 is YNNKEL in the germline V gene (reference sequence). Germline trimming cut 5 bases from V and 6 bases from J; bases unmatched to any gene: 11.

Concerning this clone: A read error may account for a junction end that differs from germline. J is TRBJ2-7 and V is TRBV5-1, with 7 bases fitting TRBD1. The CDR3 is 11 residues long. Per the germline V gene, CDR1 is SGHRS and CDR2 is YFSETQ. CDR3 sequence (DNA): TGCGCCAGCAGCTTAGGGACAGAGCGAAACTTC. Translated: CASSLGTERNF.

The gene calls are TRBV7-2 and TRBJ2-7, with TRBD2 identical over 10 bases. The germline V gene has CDR1 SGHTA and CDR2 FQGNSA. V shed 1 base and J 0 bases; nucleotides not matched to a gene: 0. This CDR3 comprises 15 residues. In DNA, the CDR3 is TGTGCCAGCAGCTTAGGACTAGCGGGCTCCTACGAGCAGTACTTC. It specifies CASSLGLAGSYEQYF. Full variable domain (outside the CDR3, taken from reference TRBV7-2 and TRBJ2-7): GAGVSQSPSNKVTEKGKDVELRCDPISGHTALYWYRQSLGQGLEFLIYFQGNSAPDKSGLPSDRFSAERTGGSVSTLTIQRTQQEDSAVYLCASSLGLAGSYEQYFGPGTRLTVT.

This chain uses TRBV19 with TRBJ2-2, with TRBD2 identical over 8 bases. CDR1 LNHDA and CDR2 SQIVND come from the germline V gene (reference sequence). After removal of 6 bases from V and 7 bases from J, the junction contained 10 bases not matched to a gene. CDR3 length equals 15 residues. CDR3 DNA sequence: TGTGCCAGTAGACAAAGCGGGAGTTTTAGCGGGGAGCTGTTTTTT. Its protein is CASRQSGSFSGELFF.